These 16 T cell receptor beta chains originate from one sample sequenced in a study of neurological immune-mediated disorders. In TCRdb, the 5' RACE reads were re-called with MiXCR into one record per CDR3 protein. The sample shows tens of thousands of distinct CDR3 sequences, around 14% of them seen only once. The material sequenced was PBMCs. The source is a woman aged 50 to 65 in good health.

This clonotype was recorded many times. The rearrangement links TRBV7-3 to TRBJ2-2; D perhaps matches TRBD2 (5 bases). The germline V and J ends were trimmed by 5 bases and 7 bases, with 17 bases remaining between them. Germline V gives CDR1 SGHTA, CDR2 FQGTGA. This CDR3 region has 15 residues. Here the CDR3 reads CASSPLGEGGGELFF. The DNA of the CDR3 is TGTGCCAGCAGCCCGCTCGGGGAAGGCGGCGGGGAGCTGTTTTTT.

This chain connects TRBV27 to TRBJ2-3; no reliable D call. Trimming shortened V by 1 base and J by 4 bases, and 12 bases separated the two germline ends. The CDR3 extends over 15 amino acids. Germline V gives CDR1 MNHEY, CDR2 SMNVEV (reference sequence). CDR3 in amino acids: CASSLYSSAADTQYF. Here the CDR3 DNA reads TGTGCCAGCAGTTTATATTCGTCGGCTGCAGATACGCAGTATTTT.

V gene TRBV3-1 combines with J gene TRBJ2-5; 9 nucleotides align to TRBD2. Germline CDR1 LGHDT, CDR2 YNNKEL (reference sequence). The J segment lost 1 base and the V segment lost 5 bases, leaving 5 bases of the junction unmatched. This CDR3 is built from 15 residues. Here the CDR3 reads CASSASGGTQETQYF. CDR3 DNA sequence: TGTGCCAGCAGCGCAAGCGGGGGGACCCAAGAGACCCAGTACTTC.

This clonotype was seen many times. The rearrangement joins TRBV5-1 to TRBJ2-2, with TRBD1 as a possible D gene (6 bases). V lost 4 bases to trimming and J lost 2 bases, with 12 bases between them. The CDR3 length is 15 residues. The germline V gene has CDR1 SGHRS and CDR2 YFSETQ. The CDR3 DNA sequence: TGCGCCAGCAGCCCGCAGGGGTTAAACACCGGGGAGCTGTTTTTT. Amino acids: CASSPQGLNTGELFF.

This clonotype has at least ten counts. V is TRBV20-1 and J is TRBJ1-6; TRBD1 agrees at 7 bases. This CDR3 region has 14 residues. V shed 5 bases and J 6 bases; nucleotides not matched to a gene: 7. CDR1 is DFQATT and CDR2 is SNEGSKA in the germline V gene (reference sequence). This chain's CDR3 is CSAGRQGSNSPLHF. For the CDR3, the DNA is TGCAGTGCTGGTAGACAGGGAAGTAATTCACCCCTCCACTTT.

This clonotype was counted many times. The V and J genes are TRBV9 and TRBJ2-4; D ambiguous. V was clipped by 0 bases and J by 6 bases, with 13 bases between them. This CDR3 comprises 15 residues. Germline-derived CDR1 and CDR2 are SGDLS and YYNGEE. CDR3 sequence: CASSVEGSSSNIQYF. The CDR3 DNA sequence: TGTGCCAGCAGCGTAGAAGGTAGCAGCTCAAACATTCAGTACTTC. The full variable domain, its missing parts supplied by reference TRBV9 and TRBJ2-4, is DSGVTQTPKHLITATGQRVTLRCSPRSGDLSVYWYQQSLDQGLQFLIQYYNGEERAKGNILERFSAQQFPDLHSELNLSSLELGDSALYFCASSVEGSSSNIQYFGAGTRLSVL.

This clonotype was found many times. The gene calls are TRBV3-1 and TRBJ2-3; TRBD2 agrees at 15 bases. The CDR3 spans 21 residues. Germline CDR1 and CDR2: LGHDT and YNNKEL (reference sequence). Trimming cost V 0 bases and J 1 base; bases outside gene matches: 11. CDR3 DNA sequence: TGTGCCAGCAGCCAAGATCGAAGGACTAGCGGGGGGGCCAGGGGCACAGATACGCAGTATTTT. Its translation is CASSQDRRTSGGARGTDTQYF.

Ten or more counts support this clonotype. The V call is TRBV5-1, the J call TRBJ2-5; 9 bases are a match to TRBD1. This CDR3 is 15 amino acids long. Trimming cost V 3 bases and J 4 bases; bases outside gene matches: 7. The germline CDR1 and CDR2 sequences are SGHRS and YFSETQ. Written as DNA, the CDR3 is TGCGCCAGCAGCTCGTCGGGACAGGGCAGAGAGACCCAGTACTTC. It codes for CASSSSGQGRETQYF.

A few counts support this clonotype. The chain employs TRBV5-1 and TRBJ2-1; D possibly corresponds to TRBD2 (5 bases). The CDR3 has 15 amino acids. V lost 1 base to trimming and J lost 6 bases, with 14 bases between them. Germline values: CDR1 SGHRS, CDR2 YFSETQ. The CDR3 region is CASSLFGDGVNEQFF. Here the CDR3 DNA reads TGCGCCAGCAGCTTGTTCGGAGACGGGGTCAATGAGCAGTTCTTC.

This clonotype was counted ten times or more. DNA of the CDR3: TGTGCCAGCAGCTTGGCCGGGACAGGGAACCACGAGCAGTACTTC. Its protein product is CASSLAGTGNHEQYF. This sequence joins TRBV5-5 and TRBJ2-7, with TRBD1 identical over 9 bases. CDR1 SGHKS and CDR2 YYEKEE come from the germline V gene (reference sequence). CDR3 size: 15 residues. J gave up 5 bases and V 0 bases, and 6 bases lay outside the gene matches.

The chain joins TRBV11-2 to TRBJ2-1; D gene ambiguous. The V gene lost 1 base and the J gene lost 0 bases, with 13 bases spanning the gap. The germline V gene has CDR1 SGHAT and CDR2 FQNNGV. This CDR3 has 17 residues. The DNA of the CDR3 is TGTGCCAGCAGCTTAGGGGCTACCTACCCCTCCTACAATGAGCAGTTCTTC. Amino acids: CASSLGATYPSYNEQFF.

This clonotype appeared many times. This chain connects TRBV7-2 to TRBJ1-1; 7 bases are a match to TRBD1. The CDR3 has 15 residues. The ends lost 1 base at V and 1 base at J; junction bases unmatched: 3. Germline V gene lookup returns CDR1 SGHTA and CDR2 FQGNSA. The CDR3 here is CASSLVAGGNTEAFF. DNA for the CDR3: TGTGCCAGCAGCTTAGTCGCAGGGGGGAACACTGAAGCTTTCTTT.

This clonotype appeared many times. The rearrangement links TRBV3-1 to TRBJ1-1; D is unclear. This CDR3 spans 15 amino acids. Per the germline V gene, CDR1 is LGHDT and CDR2 is YNNKEL (reference sequence). V lost 0 bases to trimming and J lost 0 bases, with 8 bases between them. CDR3 loop: CASSQDGRMNTEAFF. The CDR3 DNA follows: TGTGCCAGCAGCCAAGACGGCAGAATGAACACTGAAGCTTTCTTT.

This chain connects TRBV24-1 to TRBJ2-3; D is undetermined. The ends were cut back, 3 bases at V and 0 bases at J, with 9 bases in the middle. Germline V lookup: CDR1 KGHDR, CDR2 SFDVKD. The CDR3 has 15 residues. CDR3 protein: CATSDVRVSTDTQYF. DNA of the CDR3: TGTGCCACCAGTGATGTTCGGGTTAGCACAGATACGCAGTATTTT.

Many counts were recorded for this clonotype. This chain connects TRBV15 to TRBJ1-2, with unresolved D. The CDR3 length is 15 residues. Germline V gene sequence: CDR1 LNHNV, CDR2 YYDKDF (reference sequence). Trimming left V 2 bases short and J 8 bases short, with 18 bases between. The chain's CDR3 is CATSRLPRALEGYTF. CDR3 nucleotides: TGTGCCACCAGCAGACTACCTAGAGCACTTGAGGGCTACACCTTC. Variable domain in full (rest from reference TRBV15 and TRBJ1-2): DAMVIQNPRYQVTQFGKPVTLSCSQTLNHNVMYWYQQKSSQAPKLLFHYYDKDFNNEADTPDNFQSRRPNTSFCFLDIRSPGLGDTAMYLCATSRLPRALEGYTFGSGTRLTVV.

This clonotype was recorded a few times. The limits of the CDR3 on the DNA are not certain, so only TCRdb's listed CDR3 is given. The gene calls are TRBV5-1 and TRBJ1-5. 22 amino acids form the CDR3, both terminal residues included. CDR1 SGHRS and CDR2 YFSETQ come from the germline V gene. CDR3 sequence: CASSFYICSLEEGRQLNQPQHF.